This T cell receptor beta chain was captured by sequencing in a study of blood T cell repertoires in COVID-19. Study details: Sources were T cells, B-cell-depleted T cells, or PBMCs; the material itself was cDNA or gDNA.

Per the original data handling: Reference gene primer amplification yielded estimated nucleated cell counts. TCRdb keeps only in-frame clones here, not all; method: immunoSEQ multiplex PCR. V and J calls and clone size are as listed in that table; D and trimming were resolved from the DNA. The profile shows about 170,000 clones, approximately 86% of them singletons. The junction had 8 bases not matched to a gene; V was cut back by 6 bases and J by 4 bases. The CDR3 is 14 amino acids. CDR1 is SNHLY and CDR2 is FYNNEI in the germline V gene. This receptor was identified in a woman of 80 years or more in a cohort sampled during active or convalescent COVID-19. The sample taken for sequencing was peripheral blood. This chain uses TRBV2 with TRBJ1-2; 7 nucleotides align to TRBD1. The CDR3 loop is CASRRQGDGYGYTF. The CDR3 coding sequence is TGTGCCAGCAGGAGACAGGGAGATGGCTATGGCTACACCTTC.